A selection of T cell receptor beta chains follows, all from one sample in a study of cytomegalovirus exposure and HLA in healthy donors. TCRdb's table, derived via immunoSEQ multiplex PCR, lists solely in-frame clones and lacks some. The sample records around 58,000 clones, 80% to 90% being singletons. Material for sequencing was PBMCs. These receptor sequences come from a young woman in good health and CMV-seronegative. Each CDR3 is given with its conserved first and last residue. A D gene is named only where the DNA matches it firmly.

d_call j_call v_call cdr3_nt cdr3_aa
NA TRBJ2-7 TRBV12-2 TGTGCAAGTCGCTTAGCGGGGACTAGCGGGGCCTACGAGCAGTACTTC CASRLAGTSGAYEQYF
TRBD1 TRBJ2-7 TRBV6-1 TGTGCCAGCAGTGTAGGACAGGGGCTGCTTCGGGAGCAGTACTTC CASSVGQGLLREQYF
NA TRBJ1-2 TRBV7-8 TGTGCCAGCAGCGTCGGCTCAGGGGCGCTCGTCCTTTCGAGTGGCTACACCTTC CASSVGSGALVLSSGYTF
NA TRBJ2-7 TRBV2 TGTGCCAGCAGTGAACGGGCAGGGTTCTCCTACGAGCAGTACTTC CASSERAGFSYEQYF
NA TRBJ2-6 TRBV7-9 TGTGCCAGCAGCCCCGAGGGGGGGAGGACTGGGGCCAACGTCCTGACTTTC CASSPEGGRTGANVLTF
NA TRBJ1-1 TRBV2 TGTGCCAGCAGTGTACCGGGGTTGGGCACTGAAGCTTTCTTT CASSVPGLGTEAFF
NA TRBJ1-2 TRBV9 TGTGCCAGCAGCGTAGGGGGACACTATAGTGGCTACACCTTC CASSVGGHYSGYTF
NA TRBJ2-2 TRBV9 TGTGCCAGCAGCGTAGTCTCCACCGGCACCGGGGAGCTGTTTTTT CASSVVSTGTGELFF
NA TRBJ2-3 TRBV7-9 TGTGCCAGCAGCTTAGCCTCCACAGATACGCAGTATTTT CASSLASTDTQYF
TRBD2 TRBJ2-1 TRBV27 TGTGCCAGCGGCTCCTCGGCTAGCGGGTACAATGAGCAGTTCTTC CASGSSASGYNEQFF
TRBD2 TRBJ2-7 TRBV5-1 TGCGCCAGCAGCTTGACCGGCCAGGGACTAGCGGGACAGTACTTC CASSLTGQGLAGQYF
NA TRBJ1-2 TRBV7-9 TGTGCCAGCAGCCCGAGGGCCAATAGCTATGGCTACACCTTC CASSPRANSYGYTF
NA TRBJ2-1 TRBV9 TGTGCCAGCAGCGTAGCTTTCAATGAGCAGTTCTTC CASSVAFNEQFF
TRBD1 TRBJ1-4 TRBV18 TGTGCCAGCTCACGGGGACAGTTGGCGACGCATGAAAAACTGTTTTTT CASSRGQLATHEKLFF